The T cell receptor beta chain under discussion was sequenced for a study of sequential checkpoint blockade in melanoma. Study overall: TCRbeta immunosequencing was performed on DNA from 91 pretreatment melanoma tumor samples. Matched biopsies came pretreatment and at week 13 for approximately 22 patients.

Study-level points and caveats: Mutational load did not correlate with tumor T-cell fraction or clonality. Rising tumor T-cell fraction and clonality meant about 30 times likelier benefit.

Assay: immunoSEQ multiplex PCR; the TCRdb copy retains only in-frame clones and omits some. The sample yields fewer than 8,000 clones, roughly a quarter seen once. As to treatment: randomized to nivolumab then ipilimumab (arm A) or the reverse (arm B). In its sample, this clone was seen many times. Its antigen remains unidentified. Germline lookup yields CDR1 SGHNT and CDR2 YENEEA. The CDR3 has 15 residues. The V gene end was trimmed by 5 bases and the J gene end by 2 bases; junction bases not matched to a gene: 6. The TCR comes from a human donor with melanoma. The sample here was tumor tissue (inferred from file names), taken from a patient given nivolumab and ipilimumab in sequence. The rearrangement uses TRBV11-3 and TRBJ2-7; 10 positions agree with TRBD1. CDR3: CASSPRTGGTYEQYF. CDR3 DNA sequence: TGTGCCAGCAGCCCCCGGACAGGGGGTACCTACGAGCAGTACTTC.